This is a list of T cell receptor beta chains from one sample in a study of blood T cell repertoires in COVID-19. Assay: immunoSEQ multiplex PCR; the TCRdb copy retains only in-frame clones and omits some. The sample includes approximately 100,000 clones, nearly 90% seen only once; the top ten take 5% to 6.5%. The material sequenced was peripheral blood. The receptors were sampled from a woman older than 75 with active COVID-19. Both conserved end residues are part of each CDR3. A D gene is named only where the DNA matches it firmly. The size field is filled for only some rows; it gives once, few, many or a size class.

abundance: -
j_gene: TRBJ2-7
d_gene: -
v_gene: TRBV7-2
len: 14
CDR3nt: TGTGCCAGCAGCTTGTGGGGCGCTTCCTACGAGCAGTACTTC
CDR3aa: CASSLWGASYEQYF

abundance: once
j_gene: TRBJ2-5
d_gene: -
v_gene: TRBV10-3
len: 15
CDR3nt: TGTGCCATCAGTGAGGGCGGGGCTACGGAGGAGACCCAGTACTTC
CDR3aa: CAISEGGATEETQYF

abundance: -
j_gene: TRBJ2-7
d_gene: -
v_gene: TRBV19
len: 14
CDR3nt: TGTGCCAGTGCTTGGGGCAGAGGACCCTACGAGCAGTACTTC
CDR3aa: CASAWGRGPYEQYF

abundance: once
j_gene: TRBJ2-2
d_gene: TRBD2
v_gene: TRBV5-1
len: 16
CDR3nt: TGCGCCAGCAGCTTATCTAGCGGGACGAACACCGGGGAGCTGTTTTTT
CDR3aa: CASSLSSGTNTGELFF

abundance: -
j_gene: TRBJ2-1
d_gene: -
v_gene: TRBV5-4
len: 15
CDR3nt: TGTGCCAGCAGCTTGGCCCGGACACCTTACAATGAGCAGTTCTTC
CDR3aa: CASSLARTPYNEQFF

abundance: -
j_gene: TRBJ2-2
d_gene: TRBD2
v_gene: TRBV9
len: 20
CDR3nt: TGTGCCAGCAGCGTAAAGTCCGCTAGCGGGAGCTTACGGGGGACCGGGGAGCTGTTTTTT
CDR3aa: CASSVKSASGSLRGTGELFF

abundance: -
j_gene: TRBJ2-5
d_gene: TRBD1
v_gene: TRBV7-2
len: 16
CDR3nt: TGTGCCAGCAGCCTCCAGGACAGGGGGGACGGAGAGACCCAGTACTTC
CDR3aa: CASSLQDRGDGETQYF

abundance: once
j_gene: TRBJ2-3
d_gene: -
v_gene: TRBV19
len: 14
CDR3nt: TGTGCCAGTAGTACGGGAGGGGGCTCAGATACGCAGTATTTT
CDR3aa: CASSTGGGSDTQYF

abundance: -
j_gene: TRBJ2-3
d_gene: TRBD2
v_gene: TRBV7-3
len: 15
CDR3nt: TGTGCCAGCAGCTTAATAGCGGGAGAGACAGATACGCAGTATTTT
CDR3aa: CASSLIAGETDTQYF

abundance: -
j_gene: TRBJ2-3
d_gene: -
v_gene: TRBV9
len: 16
CDR3nt: TGTGCCAGCAGCTCATCTCCGGGATTCCTTGTGGATACGCAGTATTTT
CDR3aa: CASSSSPGFLVDTQYF

abundance: -
j_gene: TRBJ1-2
d_gene: TRBD1
v_gene: TRBV3-1/TRBV3-2
len: 11
CDR3nt: TGTGCCAGCAGGACAGGGTTTGGCTACACCTTC
CDR3aa: CASRTGFGYTF

abundance: few
j_gene: TRBJ1-5
d_gene: TRBD1
v_gene: TRBV28
len: 15
CDR3nt: TGTGCCAGCAGTTCTAGACAGGGGGCGGCTCAGCCCCAGCATTTT
CDR3aa: CASSSRQGAAQPQHF

abundance: few
j_gene: TRBJ2-7
d_gene: TRBD1
v_gene: TRBV4-3
len: 15
CDR3nt: TGCGCCAGCAGCCAAGTTACAGGGGCAGCCTACGAGCAGTACTTC
CDR3aa: CASSQVTGAAYEQYF

abundance: -
j_gene: TRBJ1-6
d_gene: TRBD1
v_gene: TRBV5-1
len: 16
CDR3nt: TGCGCCAGCAGCTTGGGACCGGGACAGGTGGATTCACCCCTCCACTTT
CDR3aa: CASSLGPGQVDSPLHF

abundance: -
j_gene: TRBJ2-7
d_gene: -
v_gene: TRBV29-1
len: 12
CDR3nt: TGCAGCGTCGGCCCGGGGTCCTACGAGCAGTACTTC
CDR3aa: CSVGPGSYEQYF

abundance: -
j_gene: TRBJ2-1
d_gene: -
v_gene: TRBV12-3/TRBV12-4
len: 12
CDR3nt: TGTGCCAGCAGTCCTTTATCGGATGAGCAGTTCTTC
CDR3aa: CASSPLSDEQFF

abundance: once
j_gene: TRBJ1-1
d_gene: -
v_gene: TRBV19
len: 15
CDR3nt: TGTGCCAGTAGCCCGTCGGGGGGTTTTTACACTGAAGCTTTCTTT
CDR3aa: CASSPSGGFYTEAFF

abundance: -
j_gene: TRBJ1-2
d_gene: -
v_gene: TRBV5-4
len: 16
CDR3nt: TGTGCCAGCACCGGCGGGGGTAGGGGGTTCGGCTATGGCTACACCTTC
CDR3aa: CASTGGGRGFGYGYTF

abundance: -
j_gene: TRBJ1-5
d_gene: -
v_gene: TRBV3-1/TRBV3-2
len: 15
CDR3nt: TGTGCCAGCAGCCCCCGAGGGGGTAGCAATCAGCCCCAGCATTTT
CDR3aa: CASSPRGGSNQPQHF

abundance: -
j_gene: TRBJ2-7
d_gene: TRBD1
v_gene: TRBV11-2
len: 15
CDR3nt: TGTGCCAGCAGCTTACGGACAGGGCCCACCTACGAGCAGTACTTC
CDR3aa: CASSLRTGPTYEQYF

abundance: -
j_gene: TRBJ2-6
d_gene: TRBD2
v_gene: TRBV13
len: 16
CDR3nt: TGTGCCAGCAGGACTAGCGGGAGGACTGGGGCCAACGTCCTGACTTTC
CDR3aa: CASRTSGRTGANVLTF

abundance: -
j_gene: TRBJ2-5
d_gene: -
v_gene: TRBV5-4
len: 14
CDR3nt: TGTGCCAGCAGCTTGGCCGCGGGCGGCGAGACCCAGTACTTC
CDR3aa: CASSLAAGGETQYF

abundance: -
j_gene: TRBJ1-1
d_gene: -
v_gene: TRBV5-4
len: 16
CDR3nt: TGTGCCAGCAGCCCGCGAATAGTGGAGCTTGACACTGAAGCTTTCTTT
CDR3aa: CASSPRIVELDTEAFF

abundance: -
j_gene: TRBJ2-3
d_gene: -
v_gene: TRBV5-6
len: 16
CDR3nt: TGTGCCAGCAGCTCGTGGGCGACTAGTTACACAGATACGCAGTATTTT
CDR3aa: CASSSWATSYTDTQYF

abundance: -
j_gene: TRBJ1-3
d_gene: TRBD1
v_gene: TRBV7-6
len: 15
CDR3nt: TGTGCCAGCAGCACCGCGGGACAGGCTGGAAACACCATATATTTT
CDR3aa: CASSTAGQAGNTIYF

abundance: -
j_gene: TRBJ2-6
d_gene: TRBD2
v_gene: TRBV29-1
len: 16
CDR3nt: TGCAGCGTTGAAGATTCACGGGGGGTCTCCCCCAACGTCCTGACTTTC
CDR3aa: CSVEDSRGVSPNVLTF

abundance: -
j_gene: TRBJ2-7
d_gene: -
v_gene: TRBV11-1
len: 14
CDR3nt: TGTGCCAGCAGCCATCGACTAAGCTCCTACGAGCAGTACTTC
CDR3aa: CASSHRLSSYEQYF

abundance: -
j_gene: TRBJ2-2
d_gene: -
v_gene: TRBV2
len: 14
CDR3nt: TGTGCCAGCACCCAGGAGGGGTACACCGGGGAGCTGTTTTTT
CDR3aa: CASTQEGYTGELFF

abundance: -
j_gene: TRBJ2-3
d_gene: -
v_gene: TRBV5-5
len: 12
CDR3nt: TGTGCCAGCAGCTTTTCGGGAGATACGCAGTATTTT
CDR3aa: CASSFSGDTQYF

abundance: -
j_gene: TRBJ2-5
d_gene: -
v_gene: TRBV7-2
len: 13
CDR3nt: TGTGCCAGCAGCTGGGGGCACCCGGGGACCCAGTACTTC
CDR3aa: CASSWGHPGTQYF

abundance: -
j_gene: TRBJ2-2
d_gene: -
v_gene: TRBV7-8
len: 12
CDR3nt: TGTGCCAGCAGATTACCGGGCGGGGAGCTGTTTTTT
CDR3aa: CASRLPGGELFF

abundance: -
j_gene: TRBJ1-1
d_gene: -
v_gene: TRBV6-1
len: 15
CDR3nt: TGTGCCAGCAGTGATAGGGGCGCGAAGAACACTGAAGCTTTCTTT
CDR3aa: CASSDRGAKNTEAFF

abundance: -
j_gene: TRBJ2-5
d_gene: -
v_gene: TRBV7-6
len: 17
CDR3nt: TGTGCCAGCAGCCCACTGGCGGGCGCCCAATACCGAGAGACCCAGTACTTC
CDR3aa: CASSPLAGAQYRETQYF

abundance: -
j_gene: TRBJ2-7
d_gene: -
v_gene: TRBV30
len: 12
CDR3nt: TGTGCCTGGAGTCAGGACTCCTACGAGCAGTACTTC
CDR3aa: CAWSQDSYEQYF

abundance: -
j_gene: TRBJ2-7
d_gene: -
v_gene: TRBV28
len: 14
CDR3nt: TGTGCCAGCAGTTTATGGCGGGGATTCAACGAGCAGTACTTC
CDR3aa: CASSLWRGFNEQYF